The 8 T cell receptor beta chains presented below share a single source sample, sequenced in a study of cytomegalovirus exposure and HLA in healthy donors (dated by TCRdb to 2015 to 2018). The method behind the library was the immunoSEQ multiplex PCR assay. A mixture of 60 forward primers for TCR Vbeta segments and 13 reverse primers for TCR Jbeta segments was used in the multiplex PCR. Imported from immuneACCESS, the table was reduced by TCRdb to in-frame sequences with V and J called. These copies leave out some clones; in studies compared against another copy, an unresolved V gene accounts for under half, and the cause of the remainder is not known. The sample table shows around 120,000 clones, and about 75% are seen once. Approximately 30% of the sample goes to the ten largest clones. Specimen: PBMCs. The receptors derive from a man in his sixties in good health and CMV-seropositive.

This clone was detected a few times. The chain recombines TRBV11-2 with TRBJ2-7, with D possibly TRBD2 on 6 matching bases. V was cut by 5 bases and J by 3 bases, with 11 bases left in between. CDR3 length: 13 amino acids. Germline V lookup: CDR1 SGHAT, CDR2 FQNNGV. The CDR3 loop reads CASSPLGGYEQYF. As DNA, the CDR3 is TGTGCCAGCAGCCCCTTGGGGGGCTACGAGCAGTACTTC.

The rearrangement links TRBV5-4 to TRBJ2-2, with D possibly TRBD1 on 5 matching bases. The CDR3 runs to 16 residues. Per the germline V gene, CDR1 is SGHNT and CDR2 is YYREEE (reference sequence). V gave up 0 bases and J gave up 2 bases, with 11 bases separating them. CDR3 loop: CASSLEGFQNTGELFF. The DNA for the CDR3 is TGTGCCAGCAGCTTGGAGGGGTTCCAAAACACCGGGGAGCTGTTTTTT.

This clone was seen at least ten times. The J gene is TRBJ2-2, the V gene TRBV6-4; 10 positions agree with TRBD2. CDR3 length equals 16 residues. Germline loops: CDR1 MRHNA, CDR2 SNTAGT. With 4 bases clipped from V and 5 bases from J, the junction kept 7 bases outside the gene matches. CDR3 DNA sequence: TGTGCCAGCAGTGTACTAGCGGGGAGCTTTACCGGGGAGCTGTTTTTT. Translated, it gives CASSVLAGSFTGELFF.

The V gene is TRBV27, the J gene TRBJ2-5, with 8 nucleotides matching TRBD1. The CDR3 extends over 14 amino acids. V lost 5 bases and J lost 2; bases outside the gene matches: 4. Germline V gives CDR1 MNHEY, CDR2 SMNVEV (reference sequence). Here the CDR3 reads CASSPWTGQETQYF. CDR3 nucleotides: TGTGCCAGCAGTCCGTGGACAGGGCAAGAGACCCAGTACTTC.

The chain has TRBV9 and TRBJ2-3, with TRBD1 identical over 9 bases. With 0 bases clipped from V and 3 bases from J, the junction kept 5 bases outside the gene matches. Germline CDR1 reads SGDLS; CDR2 reads YYNGEE. The length of the CDR3 is 16 residues. The CDR3 nucleotides read TGTGCCAGCAGCGTAGGCGGGACAGGGTGGACAGATACGCAGTATTTT. This codes for CASSVGGTGWTDTQYF.

The chain is built from TRBV27 and TRBJ2-1; 8 nucleotides align to TRBD1. V lost 2 bases to trimming and J lost 7 bases; unmatched junction nucleotides: 4. CDR3 length equals 14 residues. The germline gives CDR1 MNHEY, CDR2 SMNVEV (reference sequence). For the CDR3, the DNA is TGTGCCAGCAGTTTACAGGGGGCGCGGAATGAGCAGTTCTTC. It encodes CASSLQGARNEQFF.

This clone was seen just once. This chain links TRBV19 with TRBJ1-3; D unclear. CDR1 LNHDA and CDR2 SQIVND come from the germline V gene (reference sequence). The CDR3 runs 18 residues. Trimming pared 5 bases from V and 0 bases from J, leaving 20 bases between. In nucleotides, the CDR3 is TGTGCCAGTAGTCCCCCGGTTGGACTCTTGATCTCTGGAAACACCATATATTTT. It specifies CASSPPVGLLISGNTIYF.

V gene TRBV5-4 combines with J gene TRBJ2-5, with 10 bases lining up with TRBD1. V gave up 0 bases and J gave up 3 bases; unmatched junction bases: 2. CDR1 SGHNT and CDR2 YYREEE come from the germline V gene (reference sequence). The CDR3 runs to 15 residues. DNA for the CDR3: TGTGCCAGCAGCTTGGGGGGACAGGGGAAAGAGACCCAGTACTTC. Protein product: CASSLGGQGKETQYF.